One sample yielded the 32 T cell receptor beta chains listed below, sequenced in a study of PD-1 blockade in classical Hodgkin lymphoma. Clones were read by immunoSEQ multiplex PCR, and TCRdb kept only the in-frame ones, dropping some. Counted here are fewer than 35,000 clones, 90% to 95% occurring once; the ten biggest clones make up 2.3%. Time point: newly diagnosed, previously untreated cHL patient sample. Material: peripheral blood mononuclear cells (PBMCs). Receptors were obtained from a human donor with classical Hodgkin lymphoma.

Only one count was recorded for this clone. The chain combines TRBV20-1 with TRBJ1-2; D might be TRBD1 (5 bases). V was clipped by 4 bases and J by 8 bases, with 11 bases between them. The CDR3 contains 11 residues. In germline, CDR1 is DFQATT, CDR2 SNEGSKA (reference sequence). DNA for the CDR3: TGCAGTGCTACGGGGGATCGGGGCTACACCTTC. Translation: CSATGDRGYTF.

This rearrangement joins TRBV5-6 to TRBJ2-5, with TRBD2 matching 11 bases. The CDR3 sequence is 16 residues long. The germline gives CDR1 SGHDT, CDR2 YYEEEE. The junction had 7 bases not matched to a gene; V was cut back by 2 bases and J by 4 bases. The CDR3 nucleotides are TGTGCCAGCAGCTTTCGGCTAGCGGGAGGTCTAGAGACCCAGTACTTC. This sequence encodes CASSFRLAGGLETQYF.

The count of this clone is one. The rearrangement joins TRBV28 to TRBJ1-1; D is ambiguous. Trimming took off 6 bases at V and 5 bases at J, with 22 bases between the two ends. CDR3 length equals 16 residues. Germline V CDR1 and CDR2: MDHEN, SYDVKM. The chain's CDR3 is CASSPLTGKLGTEAFF. The DNA for the CDR3 is TGTGCCAGCAGCCCGTTAACCGGGAAACTCGGAACTGAAGCTTTCTTT.

The chain recombines TRBV11-2 with TRBJ2-1; D may correspond to TRBD1 or TRBD2 (5 bases each). The CDR3 contains 15 residues. Germline loops: CDR1 SGHAT, CDR2 FQNNGV. Trimming took off 2 bases at V and 8 bases at J, with 16 bases between the two ends. The CDR3 DNA reads as TGTGCCAGCAGCTTACCGGGTATGGGACGCTATGAGCAGTTCTTC. Translating gives CASSLPGMGRYEQFF.

The gene calls are TRBV6-6 and TRBJ1-2, with a tentative D call TRBD1 (5 bases). V was trimmed by 8 bases and J by 3 bases, leaving 16 bases between them. Germline V CDR1 and CDR2: MNHNY, SVGAGI (reference sequence). This CDR3 has 14 amino acids. CDR3 residues: CASVPGASYYGYTF. The DNA of the CDR3 is TGTGCCAGCGTCCCCGGGGCCAGTTACTATGGCTACACCTTC.

This clone occurred once. The V and J genes are TRBV7-6 and TRBJ2-2; D perhaps matches TRBD2 (6 bases). Germline CDR1 SGHVS, CDR2 FNYEAQ. The V gene lost 3 bases and the J gene lost 2 bases, with 13 bases spanning the gap. This CDR3 region has 16 residues. CDR3 residues: CASSLNPGANTGELFF. The DNA for the CDR3 is TGTGCCAGCAGCTTGAACCCGGGAGCAAACACCGGGGAGCTGTTTTTT.

The table lists this clone with a count of one. The chain joins TRBV27 to TRBJ1-2; no definite D call. CDR3 length: 17 residues. Germline V gene lookup returns CDR1 MNHEY and CDR2 SMNVEV (reference sequence). Trimming took off 5 bases at V and 0 bases at J, with 19 bases between the two ends. For the CDR3, the DNA is TGTGCCAGCAGTCCCACCCCGGCTCACCTTCCTAACTATGGCTACACCTTC. This encodes CASSPTPAHLPNYGYTF.

This chain joins TRBV5-1 and TRBJ2-6; 7 bases match TRBD2. The CDR3 spans 16 residues. In germline, CDR1 is SGHRS, CDR2 YFSETQ. Losses at the gene ends were 4 bases for V and 2 bases for J; bases not matched to a gene: 6. Written as DNA, the CDR3 is TGCGCCAGCAGCCCCGGGCTAGCGGCTGGGGCCAACGTCCTGACTTTC. This codes for CASSPGLAAGANVLTF.

The rearrangement joins TRBV2 to TRBJ2-3; D may correspond to TRBD1 or TRBD2 (5 bases each). CDR3 length: 15 amino acids. Germline CDR1 is SNHLY and CDR2 is FYNNEI. Trimming stripped 8 bases from V and 9 bases from J, with 24 bases between. CDR3 nucleotides: TGTGCCAGCGGGGCGGGCAGGTCCATGATCAAAACGCAGTATTTT. Translating gives CASGAGRSMIKTQYF.

CDR3 protein: CASSPAGLTYNEQFF. CDR3 nucleotide sequence: TGTGCCAGCTCACCGGCGGGATTGACCTACAATGAGCAGTTCTTC. The chain uses TRBV18 and TRBJ2-1; possibly TRBD2 for D (6 bases). Trimming pared 3 bases from V and 2 bases from J, leaving 11 bases between. This CDR3 region has 15 residues. Germline assignment: CDR1 KGHSH and CDR2 LQKENI. The full variable domain, rest sourced from reference TRBV18 and TRBJ2-1, is NAGVMQNPRHLVRRRGQEARLRCSPMKGHSHVYWYRQLPEEGLKFMVYLQKENIIDESGMPKERFSAEFPKEGPSILRIQQVVRGDSAAYFCASSPAGLTYNEQFFGPGTRLTVL.

The V gene is TRBV25-1, the J gene TRBJ2-1; a weak D match, TRBD2 (6 bases). Trimming took 3 bases from V and 1 from J, leaving 10 bases between them. Germline V gene lookup returns CDR1 MGHDK and CDR2 SYGVNS. The CDR3 runs to 15 residues. In DNA, the CDR3 is TGTGCCAGCAGTGATCACCGGGGGTCCTACAATGAGCAGTTCTTC. Translating gives CASSDHRGSYNEQFF.

The chain joins TRBV5-5 to TRBJ1-1; 7 nucleotides align to TRBD1. CDR1 and CDR2 (germline): SGHKS, YYEKEE (reference sequence). V lost 4 bases and J lost 0; bases outside the gene matches: 3. CDR3 size: 14 residues. The CDR3 loop is CASSRDRMNTEAFF. DNA for the CDR3: TGTGCCAGCAGCCGGGACAGAATGAACACTGAAGCTTTCTTT.

The chain links TRBV5-5 to TRBJ1-1; D ambiguous. Germline V gene sequence: CDR1 SGHKS, CDR2 YYEKEE (reference sequence). This CDR3 region has 14 residues. V shed 1 base and J shed 5 bases, with 12 bases lying between them. The CDR3 loop is CASSLKSPRTEAFF. Here the CDR3 DNA reads TGTGCCAGCAGCTTGAAGAGCCCTCGGACTGAAGCTTTCTTT.

The V gene is TRBV6-1, the J gene TRBJ1-5, with 7 bases matching TRBD1. In germline, CDR1 is MNHNS, CDR2 SASEGT. Losses at the gene ends were 5 bases for V and 5 bases for J; bases not matched to a gene: 9. The length of the CDR3 is 15 residues. The DNA for the CDR3 is TGTGCCAGCAGTCGAGACAGGGAGGGTCATCAGCCCCAGCATTTT. This gives the protein CASSRDREGHQPQHF.

This rearrangement joins TRBV15 to TRBJ2-7; tentatively, D is TRBD1 or TRBD2 (6 bases each). CDR3 size: 13 residues. V was pared by 9 bases and J by 5 bases, with 17 bases between. Germline CDR1 reads LNHNV; CDR2 reads YYDKDF (reference sequence). CDR3 protein: CATGGSGAHEQYF. CDR3 coding DNA: TGTGCCACAGGAGGCTCGGGGGCTCACGAGCAGTACTTC.

The J gene is TRBJ2-5, the V gene TRBV5-1; D uncertain. CDR1 and CDR2 (germline): SGHRS, YFSETQ. The V end lost 0 bases, the J end lost 1 base, and 7 bases lay between the germline ends. This CDR3 comprises 14 residues. The CDR3 here is CASSLASVQETQYF. CDR3 in DNA: TGCGCCAGCAGCTTGGCCAGCGTCCAAGAGACCCAGTACTTC. The whole variable domain, filled in from reference TRBV5-1 and TRBJ2-5, reads KAGVTQTPRYLIKTRGQQVTLSCSPISGHRSVSWYQQTPGQGLQFLFEYFSETQRNKGNFPGRFSGRQFSNSRSEMNVSTLELGDSALYLCASSLASVQETQYFGPGTRLLVL.

The chain has TRBV18 and TRBJ2-3, with D hard to call. The CDR3 spans 13 residues. CDR1 and CDR2 from the germline V gene are KGHSH and LQKENI. V gave up 2 bases and J gave up 2 bases, with 5 bases separating them. The DNA of the CDR3 is TGTGCCAGCTCACCATTACCCACAGATACGCAGTATTTT. It translates to CASSPLPTDTQYF.

The CDR3 region is CASRNRENTEAFF. The CDR3 DNA reads as TGCGCCAGCAGAAACAGGGAGAACACTGAAGCTTTCTTT. J is TRBJ1-1 and V is TRBV5-1; D possibly corresponds to TRBD1 (6 bases). Germline V gene data show CDR1 as SGHRS and CDR2 as YFSETQ. This CDR3 contains 13 residues. Between the trimmed V and J ends, which lost 5 bases and 1 base, there was a span of 9 bases.

This clone has a single count. J is TRBJ2-7 and V is TRBV29-1; D is perhaps TRBD1 (5 bases). Deletions cut 2 bases from V and 1 base from J, with 15 bases between. The CDR3 covers 15 residues. The germline gives CDR1 SQVTM, CDR2 ANQGSEA. This chain's CDR3 is CSVERRGEESYEQYF. The CDR3 DNA sequence: TGCAGCGTTGAACGAAGGGGCGAGGAGTCCTACGAGCAGTACTTC.

This rearrangement joins TRBV11-2 to TRBJ1-1; D may be TRBD1 (6 bases). From germline, CDR1 is SGHAT and CDR2 FQNNGV. There are 12 residues in the CDR3. With 5 bases removed from V and 5 bases from J, the gap between germline ends came to 9 bases. CDR3 in amino acids: CASSNQGTEAFF. The DNA for the CDR3 is TGTGCCAGCAGCAATCAGGGGACTGAAGCTTTCTTT.

This chain connects TRBV6-1 to TRBJ2-3, with TRBD2 matching over 11 bases. CDR3 length: 15 amino acids. Germline V gene sequence: CDR1 MNHNS, CDR2 SASEGT. J lost 4 bases, V lost 2 bases, and 2 bases had no gene match. The CDR3 DNA is TGTGCCAGCAGTGAAACTAGCGGGGGAGCAGATACGCAGTATTTT. Its translation: CASSETSGGADTQYF.

This clone has only one observation. The rearrangement joins TRBV6-1 to TRBJ1-6; weak D call: TRBD1 (5 bases). Germline V gene data show CDR1 as MNHNS and CDR2 as SASEGT. The CDR3 has 18 residues. V lost 2 bases and J lost 1, with 15 bases in between. CDR3: CASSEPPRVVSYNSPLHF. CDR3 bases: TGTGCCAGCAGTGAACCCCCCAGGGTAGTATCCTATAATTCACCCCTCCACTTT.

The count of this clone is one. The rearrangement joins TRBV19 to TRBJ1-2, with 8 bases that match TRBD1. Germline V lookup: CDR1 LNHDA, CDR2 SQIVND (reference sequence). The CDR3 extends over 17 amino acids. J lost 4 bases, V lost 3 bases, and 13 bases had no gene match. CDR3 coding DNA: TGTGCCAGTAGTATGGCCCTGGGACAGGCCAGAGTCTATGGCTACACCTTC. This encodes CASSMALGQARVYGYTF.

The CDR3 region is CASSLLGSPGETQYF. The CDR3 DNA reads as TGTGCCAGCAGCTTACTAGGTAGTCCGGGAGAGACCCAGTACTTC. The chain is built from TRBV7-3 and TRBJ2-5; D ambiguous. The CDR3 length is 15 residues. Germline CDR1 reads SGHTA; CDR2 reads FQGTGA. The ends were cut back, 2 bases at V and 4 bases at J, with 14 bases in the middle.

The V and J genes are TRBV5-5 and TRBJ2-7, with TRBD2 as a possible D gene (6 bases). Between the trimmed V and J ends, which lost 2 bases and 7 bases, there was a span of 16 bases. CDR1 and CDR2 (germline): SGHKS, YYEKEE (reference sequence). The CDR3 runs to 14 residues. The DNA for the CDR3 is TGTGCCAGCAGCTTCAGGGAACCGGGGAGGGAGCAGTACTTC. Protein: CASSFREPGREQYF.

This rearrangement joins TRBV28 to TRBJ2-1; 11 nucleotides line up with TRBD1. The germline CDR1 and CDR2 sequences are MDHEN and SYDVKM. The CDR3 spans 15 residues. V gave up 6 bases and J gave up 7 bases; unmatched junction bases: 8. The CDR3 nucleotides read TGTGCCAGCAGGCCTTGGACAGGGGGCTTAAATGAGCAGTTCTTC. Amino acids: CASRPWTGGLNEQFF.

V is TRBV30 and J is TRBJ1-4; no clear D gene. V was clipped by 1 base and J by 6 bases, with 9 bases between them. The CDR3 has 13 residues. CDR1 is GTSNPN, CDR2 SVGIG, per germline (reference sequence). CDR3 protein: CAWSGTGHEKLFF. The DNA for the CDR3 is TGTGCCTGGAGTGGAACGGGCCATGAAAAACTGTTTTTT.

The chain uses TRBV28 and TRBJ1-1, with D unresolved. The CDR3 length is 13 residues. Germline assignment: CDR1 MDHEN and CDR2 SYDVKM. V lost 5 bases and J 1 base, leaving 8 bases between the germline ends. The CDR3 sequence is CASSRDGNTEAFF. CDR3 bases: TGTGCCAGCAGTAGAGACGGGAACACTGAAGCTTTCTTT.

V is TRBV7-2 and J is TRBJ1-5; D might be TRBD1 (5 bases). There are 14 residues in the CDR3. V shed 5 bases and J shed 4 bases, with 12 bases lying between them. In germline, CDR1 is SGHTA, CDR2 FQGNSA. In DNA form, the CDR3 reads TGTGCCAGCAGCCTGACAGTTTCTAATCAGCCCCAGCATTTT. Protein: CASSLTVSNQPQHF.

This rearrangement joins TRBV30 to TRBJ1-6; no clear D. CDR3 length: 16 amino acids. From germline, CDR1 is GTSNPN and CDR2 SVGIG (reference sequence). V dropped 0 bases and J dropped 8 bases, with 17 bases sitting between them. CDR3 nucleotide sequence: TGTGCCTGGAGTGTATCAGGCGGAACCCTATATTCACCCCTCCACTTT. Translating it yields CAWSVSGGTLYSPLHF.

The gene calls are TRBV7-3 and TRBJ2-1, with 7 nucleotides matching TRBD2. Germline assignment: CDR1 SGHTA and CDR2 FQGTGA. After removal of 5 bases from V and 6 bases from J, the junction contained 4 bases not matched to a gene. The CDR3 contains 13 residues. The CDR3 is CASSLGTTNEQFF. DNA of the CDR3: TGTGCCAGCAGCCTTGGGACTACCAATGAGCAGTTCTTC.

The V gene is TRBV30, the J gene TRBJ1-5; no reliable D call. V lost 3 bases, J lost 1 base, and 13 bases lay in between. CDR1 is GTSNPN, CDR2 SVGIG, per germline (reference sequence). The CDR3 consists of 15 residues. The CDR3 DNA sequence: TGTGCCTGGAGACGCGGTTCCGGGAGCAATCAGCCCCAGCATTTT. Its protein is CAWRRGSGSNQPQHF.